This T cell receptor beta chain stems from a study of blood T cell repertoires in COVID-19. Across the whole study: Spain, Italy and the United States supplied samples that represented acute and convalescent COVID-19.

This clone was detected only once. The CDR3 consists of 12 residues. V gave up 6 bases and J gave up 8 bases, with 13 bases separating them. Looked up from germline, CDR1 is SNHLY and CDR2 is FYNNEI. Study processing details: Amplification from reference gene primers served as the basis for estimated nucleated cell counts. Profiled with immunoSEQ multiplex PCR; TCRdb holds only in-frame clones, not every one. The V and J calls and clone size were taken over from that table, and D and trimming were inferred from the DNA. There are 35,000 to 45,000 clones in the sample; roughly 78% occur only once, and approximately 20% lies in the top ten.

The sequence came from a man between 65 and 79 years old with acute or convalescent COVID-19. V is TRBV2 and J is TRBJ1-2; D is unresolved. The sample taken for sequencing was peripheral blood. In nucleotides, the CDR3 is TGTGCCAGCAGCCCCCCGTTAGCGGGCTACACCTTC. It encodes CASSPPLAGYTF.